What follows is one T cell receptor (beta chain) and its context. It lacks a known antigen. Base qualities were left out, and no much larger clone turns up one base away. The data derive from a study of blood T cell repertoires in COVID-19 (dated by TCRdb to about 2020). Broadly, across the study: Samples covering the acute and convalescent phases of COVID-19 were provided by collaborators in the United States, Italy and Spain. The prospective study material was composed of cDNA or gDNA derived from T cells, B-cell-depleted T cells, or PBMCs. The dataset comprised deeply sampled blood TCRbeta repertoires from subjects exposed to, actively infected with, or recovered from COVID-19. The repertoires were released in a freely available public database meant as a resource for research on the immune response to SARS-CoV-2. Samples came from the ongoing ImmuneRACE study (first 160 participants) plus 1,254 subjects from 6 global collaborators. A de-identified subject ID, COVID-19 status, age in years and sex were almost always included in the sample metadata. HLA class I and class II types, where available, came from metadata supplied by the sample provider rather than from assay-based typing.

Study-level results and caveats: The quantity of clinical and demographic metadata differed by source and by participant and was supplied without curation.

Collaborating institutions collected whole blood in K2EDTA tubes following their own protocols. For TCRbeta analysis, collaborator samples were shipped as frozen whole blood, as isolated PBMCs, or as DNA extracted from either sample type. The V end loses 2 bases and the J end loses 6 bases, and a stretch of 8 bases separates them. The germline V gene specifies SGHNT as CDR1 and YENEEA as CDR2. From the cysteine up to the phenylalanine, the CDR3 has a length of 13 residues. CDR3 DNA only is kept here, 39 bases in frame from base 1. TCRbeta CDR3 regions were amplified from genomic DNA using the immunoSEQ Assay, a bias-controlled multiplex PCR. As for how the authors treated the data: The number of nucleated cells in each sample was estimated from the amplification of reference gene primers within the assay. To quantify the absolute abundance of each unique TCRbeta CDR3 rearrangement, sequence reads were collapsed and filtered. For each sample, productive Simpson clonality was calculated as the square root of Simpson's diversity index over productive rearrangements. In its TCRdb copy, this immuneACCESS table keeps in-frame sequences only and misses some clones. Where compared with another copy, unresolved V genes explain less than half of these, and the others have no known cause. V, J and clone size are those of that table, while D and trimming were read from the DNA. The sample contains over 85,000 clones, 70% to 80% of them found a single time. The ten largest make up 24% of the sample.

Sequenced input: peripheral blood. This sequence was found in a human donor in a cohort sampled during active COVID-19. The chain was built from TRBV11-3 and TRBJ2-1; the D gene is unclear. The DNA reads as follows: TGTGCCAGCAGCTTAAGAGCCCCCAATGAGCAGTTCTTC. This gives the protein CASSLRAPNEQFF. The CDR3 plus the reference TRBV11-3 and TRBJ2-1 genes for the other parts give the full variable domain: EAGVVQSPRYKIIEKKQPVAFWCNPISGHNTLYWYLQNLGQGPELLIRYENEEAVDDSQLPKDRFSAERLKGVDSTLKIQPAELGDSAVYLCASSLRAPNEQFFGPGTRLTVL.